The 16 T cell receptor beta chains below come from one sample, sequenced in a study of blood T cell repertoires in COVID-19. The assay was immunoSEQ multiplex PCR, and TCRdb's table has in-frame clones only and misses some. The sample includes around 130,000 clones, approximately 71% of them seen just once. The source material was peripheral blood. These receptors all stem from a human donor in a cohort sampled during active COVID-19.

CDR3: CASSPAGQGEQYF. CDR3 coding DNA: TGTGCCAGCAGCCCGGCGGGGCAGGGCGAGCAGTACTTC. The chain recombines TRBV5-4 with TRBJ2-7, with D possibly TRBD2 on 6 matching bases. The V end was cut by 4 bases, the J end by 6 bases, with 14 bases between. The V gene's germline CDR1 is SGHNT and CDR2 YYREEE (reference sequence). The CDR3 has 13 amino acids.

The rearrangement joins TRBV27 to TRBJ1-1; D is ambiguous. V was pared by 2 bases and J by 0 bases, with 10 bases between. The CDR3 loop spans 15 amino acids. CDR1 MNHEY and CDR2 SMNVEV come from the germline V gene (reference sequence). DNA of the CDR3: TGTGCCAGCAGTTTAGGGCCACTCATGAACACTGAAGCTTTCTTT. This translates into CASSLGPLMNTEAFF.

V gene TRBV30 combines with J gene TRBJ2-3, with 7 bases lining up with TRBD1. Germline values: CDR1 GTSNPN, CDR2 SVGIG (reference sequence). V was clipped by 1 base and J by 7 bases; unmatched bases: 11. The CDR3 runs 15 residues. The CDR3 bases are TGTGCCTGGAGTGGAGGGACAGTTATCGAGAATACGCAGTATTTT. This gives the protein CAWSGGTVIENTQYF.

The gene calls are TRBV6-5 and TRBJ2-7, with D possibly being TRBD1 (5 bases). Looked up from germline, CDR1 is MNHEY and CDR2 is SVGAGI. The CDR3 totals 15 residues. The V and J ends lost 6 bases and 5 bases respectively, with 20 bases between them. In DNA, the CDR3 is TGTGCCAGCAGACCGACCTTCCAGGGATTCCACGAGCAGTACTTC. Protein: CASRPTFQGFHEQYF.

This chain joins TRBV5-1 and TRBJ2-7; D may be TRBD1 (5 bases). The CDR3 totals 15 residues. Trimming left V 5 bases short and J 1 base short, with 16 bases between. In germline, CDR1 is SGHRS, CDR2 YFSETQ. CDR3 nucleotide sequence: TGCGCCAGCAGACGCCTGCCGGACATTTCCTACGAGCAGTACTTC. It specifies CASRRLPDISYEQYF.

The rearrangement links TRBV10-3 to TRBJ1-2, with 9 bases lining up with TRBD1. CDR3 size: 16 residues. The germline V gene has CDR1 ENHRY and CDR2 SYGVKD. The trim removed 3 bases at V and 8 bases at J, leaving 13 bases unmatched. The CDR3 region has the DNA TGTGCCATCAGTGAAGTGGGGACAGGGATACGTGAGGGCTACACCTTC. This codes for CAISEVGTGIREGYTF.

The chain joins TRBV7-8 to TRBJ2-7; no clear D. This CDR3 contains 13 residues. Trimming stripped 5 bases from V and 0 bases from J, with 8 bases between. CDR1 and CDR2 from the germline V gene are SGHVS and FQNEAQ. The CDR3 DNA sequence: TGTGCCAGCAGCAAACGGTCCTCCTACGAGCAGTACTTC. Translated, it gives CASSKRSSYEQYF.

This clone was detected a few times. J is TRBJ1-2 and V is TRBV27; 7 bases line up with TRBD1. V trimming: 3 bases; J trimming: 6 bases; junction bases outside the gene matches: 7. The germline V gene has CDR1 MNHEY and CDR2 SMNVEV (reference sequence). The CDR3 has 14 amino acids. The CDR3 loop is CASSFLDREDGYTF. In DNA form, the CDR3 reads TGTGCCAGCAGTTTCCTCGACAGGGAGGATGGCTACACCTTC.

The chain is built from TRBV19 and TRBJ1-1; D is undetermined. The CDR3 has 13 residues. The germline gives CDR1 LNHDA, CDR2 SQIVND (reference sequence). V lost 2 bases to trimming and J lost 3 bases, with 7 bases between them. For the CDR3, the DNA is TGTGCCAGTAGTATAACGGGGTACACTGAAGCTTTCTTT. It is translated as CASSITGYTEAFF.

The gene calls are TRBV10-2 and TRBJ2-7, with 7 positions matching TRBD2. Germline-derived CDR1 and CDR2 are WSHSY and SAAADI. The CDR3 is made up of 19 amino acids. With 0 bases clipped from V and 2 bases from J, the junction kept 16 bases outside the gene matches. The CDR3 coding sequence is TGCGCCAGCAGTGAGTCCCAAGCCAGGAAGGGCCGGGGGGCCTACGAGCAGTACTTC. Its translation is CASSESQARKGRGAYEQYF.

The chain recombines TRBV7-8 with TRBJ1-1; the D gene is possibly TRBD1 (6 bases). Germline lookup yields CDR1 SGHVS and CDR2 FQNEAQ. This CDR3 contains 14 residues. V gave up 5 bases and J gave up 2 bases, with 12 bases separating them. In DNA, the CDR3 is TGTGCCAGCAGCCAGGGGTTGGGAAACACTGAAGCTTTCTTT. Amino acids: CASSQGLGNTEAFF.

The chain joins TRBV7-9 to TRBJ1-2; TRBD1 matches at 9 bases. This CDR3 is built from 15 residues. Germline trimming cut 4 bases from V and 5 bases from J; bases unmatched to any gene: 8. Germline V CDR1 and CDR2: SEHNR, FQNEAQ (reference sequence). The CDR3 sequence is CASSSPGTGFYGYTF. In DNA form, the CDR3 reads TGTGCCAGCAGCTCGCCCGGGACAGGGTTTTATGGCTACACCTTC. Drawing the rest from reference TRBV7-9 and TRBJ1-2, the complete variable domain is DTGVSQNPRHKITKRGQNVTFRCDPISEHNRLYWYRQTLGQGPEFLTYFQNEAQLEKSRLLSDRFSAERPKGSFSTLEIQRTEQGDSAMYLCASSSPGTGFYGYTFGSGTRLTVV.

The CDR3 nucleotides are TGTGCCAGCAGCGTAGCTGGTACAGTCAATTCCGCCTACGAGCAGTACTTC. Translated, it gives CASSVAGTVNSAYEQYF. The chain combines TRBV9 with TRBJ2-7; D is ambiguous. Germline-derived CDR1 and CDR2 are SGDLS and YYNGEE. The CDR3 has 17 amino acids. Trimming took 0 bases from V and 2 from J, leaving 18 bases between them.

The rearrangement uses TRBV9 and TRBJ2-7; TRBD2 might be the D (6 bases). CDR1 and CDR2 from the germline V gene are SGDLS and YYNGEE. V dropped 4 bases and J dropped 7 bases, with 15 bases sitting between them. The CDR3 is 13 residues long. The CDR3 DNA reads as TGTGCCAGCAGCTTGGGACTTGGCACGGAGCAGTACTTC. Translating it yields CASSLGLGTEQYF.

V is TRBV5-6 and J is TRBJ2-7; 14 bases fit TRBD2. This CDR3 has 17 amino acids. CDR1 is SGHDT and CDR2 is YYEEEE in the germline V gene. V gave up 2 bases and J gave up 2 bases; unmatched junction bases: 6. The CDR3 nucleotides read TGTGCCAGCAGCTTAGGGACTAGCGGGAGCCGACCCTACGAGCAGTACTTC. It is translated as CASSLGTSGSRPYEQYF.

V is TRBV6-1 and J is TRBJ1-2; TRBD1 aligns across 8 bases. Germline CDR1 MNHNS, CDR2 SASEGT. This CDR3 region has 19 residues. V shed 0 bases, J shed 4 bases, and the junction held 16 bases outside the gene matches. CDR3 protein: CASSEAVLLTGGFSYGYTF. The CDR3 DNA reads as TGTGCCAGCAGTGAAGCCGTTTTACTAACAGGGGGTTTTAGCTATGGCTACACCTTC.